These T cell receptor beta chains were read from a single sample in a study of molecular identifiers for immune sequencing clone quantification. TCRdb reprocessed the PCR reads with MiXCR, giving one entry per CDR3 protein. The sample contains some 100,000 distinct CDR3 sequences, about 35% of which appear only once. The sequenced material came from naive CD8+ T cells from blood, with Jurkat cell RNA spiked in. The receptors derive from a human donor in good health. Some libraries in this study had Jurkat cell RNA spiked in. CDR3s include the opening cysteine and the closing phenylalanine or tryptophan. A D gene is named only where the DNA matches it firmly. Only some rows state a clone size, as once, few, many or a class for expanded clones.

>TRBV5-1|NA|many|TRBJ2-7
CASSLGRLGYEQYF
TGCGCCAGCAGCTTGGGGAGGCTCGGCTACGAGCAGTACTTC
>TRBV12-3/TRBV12-4|NA|few|TRBJ1-2
CASSFGGLGYTF
TGTGCCAGCAGTTTCGGGGGGCTGGGCTACACCTTC
>TRBV24-1|NA|few|TRBJ1-5
CATSDLARVGSNQPQHF
TGTGCCACCAGTGATTTGGCTAGAGTCGGCAGCAATCAGCCCCAGCATTTT
>TRBV7-6|NA|many|TRBJ2-7
CASSSGRREQYF
TGTGCCAGCAGCTCCGGACGTAGGGAGCAGTACTTC
>TRBV7-2|NA|many|TRBJ2-3
CASSLLGAGTDTQYF
TGTGCCAGCAGCTTGCTGGGGGCGGGCACAGATACGCAGTATTTT
>TRBV7-9|NA|NA|TRBJ2-3
CASSLSLGGTQYF
TGTGCCAGCAGCTTATCTTTGGGGGGTACGCAGTATTTT
>TRBV4-1|NA|NA|TRBJ2-2
CASSQGQTGELFF
TGCGCCAGCAGCCAAGGCCAGACCGGGGAGCTGTTTTTT
>TRBV5-1|NA|many|TRBJ2-7
CASSSGFYYEQYF
TGCGCCAGCAGCTCGGGATTTTACTACGAGCAGTACTTC
>TRBV7-6|TRBD1|many|TRBJ2-5
CASTLQGRSQETQYF
TGTGCCAGCACCCTACAGGGGCGCTCCCAAGAGACCCAGTACTTC
>TRBV6-2/TRBV6-3|NA|many|TRBJ1-5
CASETKTGIGYSNQPQHF
TGTGCCTCAGAGACCAAAACAGGGATTGGGTATAGCAATCAGCCCCAGCATTTT
>TRBV3-1|NA|NA|TRBJ2-1
CASSQSLSLYVEQFF
TGTGCCAGCAGCCAATCCCTGAGCCTATACGTTGAGCAGTTCTTC
>TRBV11-2|NA|NA|TRBJ2-7
CASSLSSDNYEQYF
TGTGCCAGCAGCTTAAGTTCGGACAACTACGAGCAGTACTTC
>TRBV7-9|TRBD1|NA|TRBJ2-5
CASSLEVTGGGLGGETQYF
TGTGCCAGCAGCTTAGAGGTGACAGGGGGCGGGTTAGGAGGAGAGACCCAGTACTTC
>TRBV2|NA|few|TRBJ2-5
CASIKVRQQETQYF
TGTGCCAGCATCAAGGTTCGGCAACAAGAGACCCAGTACTTC
>TRBV18|TRBD2|few|TRBJ2-2
CASSPLAGVTGELFF
TGTGCCAGCTCACCACTAGCGGGAGTCACCGGGGAGCTGTTTTTT
>TRBV27|NA|few|TRBJ1-5
CASSFLTDSNQPQHF
TGTGCCAGCAGTTTTCTTACCGATAGCAATCAGCCCCAGCATTTT
>TRBV4-1|NA|NA|TRBJ2-3
CASGTGESTDTQYF
TGCGCCAGCGGAACGGGCGAAAGCACAGATACGCAGTATTTT
>TRBV5-8|TRBD2|few|TRBJ2-7
CASLSGGGSEQYF
TGTGCCAGCCTCAGCGGGGGGGGGTCCGAGCAGTACTTC
>TRBV28|NA|few|TRBJ1-2
CASSSSEPGYTF
TGTGCCAGCAGCTCTAGCGAACCCGGCTACACCTTC
>TRBV7-2|NA|NA|TRBJ2-7
CASSQGVGRGEQYF
TGTGCCAGCAGCCAGGGGGTCGGGAGGGGCGAGCAGTACTTC
>TRBV7-2|NA|few|TRBJ1-6
CASSLLEGGKPLHF
TGTGCCAGCAGCTTGTTAGAGGGGGGTAAGCCCCTCCACTTT
>TRBV21-1|NA|NA|TRBJ2-2
CASSKEFGGGPSGELFF
TGTGCCAGCAGCAAAGAATTCGGGGGAGGGCCTTCCGGGGAGCTGTTTTTT
>TRBV20-1|TRBD2|many|TRBJ2-3
CSARGASGEAGTDTQYF
TGCAGTGCTAGGGGGGCTAGCGGGGAGGCGGGCACAGATACGCAGTATTTT
>TRBV6-6|TRBD1|few|TRBJ1-5
CASSWVGQGGYSNQPQHF
TGTGCCAGCAGTTGGGTGGGACAGGGGGGCTATAGCAATCAGCCCCAGCATTTT
>TRBV12-3/TRBV12-4|NA|few|TRBJ2-5
CASSSAGRGEETQYF
TGTGCCAGCAGTTCGGCAGGCAGGGGGGAGGAGACCCAGTACTTC
>TRBV4-2|NA|few|TRBJ2-3
CASSQVDSPLMDTQYF
TGTGCCAGCAGCCAAGTTGACAGCCCCCTGATGGATACGCAGTATTTT
>TRBV28|TRBD2|few|TRBJ2-3
CASSFPPSGRALGADTQYF
TGTGCCAGCAGTTTCCCCCCTAGCGGGAGGGCCTTGGGCGCAGATACGCAGTATTTT
>TRBV5-3|NA|NA|TRBJ2-7
CASSLGWVFGSYEQYF
TGTGCCAGCAGCTTGGGCTGGGTTTTTGGGTCCTACGAGCAGTACTTC
>TRBV7-2|NA|many|TRBJ2-5
CASSRGPRETQYF
TGTGCCAGCAGCCGAGGCCCCAGGGAGACCCAGTACTTC
>TRBV11-2|NA|many|TRBJ2-4
CASSHNGYIQYF
TGTGCCAGCAGCCACAACGGGTACATTCAGTACTTC
>TRBV29-1|NA|many|TRBJ2-3
CSVEGGVSGTDTQYF
TGCAGCGTTGAAGGTGGGGTGAGTGGCACAGATACGCAGTATTTT
>TRBV29-1|TRBD2|NA|TRBJ2-1
CSVPLAGNYNEQFF
TGCAGCGTCCCACTAGCGGGGAACTACAATGAGCAGTTCTTC
>TRBV6-5|TRBD1|many|TRBJ2-1
CASSYGGTGFGEQFF
TGTGCCAGCAGTTACGGGGGGACAGGGTTCGGTGAGCAGTTCTTC
>TRBV6-6|NA|NA|TRBJ2-7
CASSFVGEQYF
TGTGCCAGCAGTTTCGTAGGGGAGCAGTACTTC
>TRBV9|NA|few|TRBJ2-5
CASSMGLQETQYF
TGTGCCAGCAGCATGGGACTGCAAGAGACCCAGTACTTC
>TRBV6-5|TRBD1|few|TRBJ1-6
CASSKLDRGRSPLHF
TGTGCCAGCAGTAAACTAGACAGGGGTCGTTCACCCCTCCACTTT
>TRBV27|NA|few|TRBJ1-3
CASSLSGSSGNTIYF
TGTGCCAGCAGTTTATCCGGCAGCTCTGGAAACACCATATATTTT
>TRBV5-4|TRBD1|few|TRBJ1-1
CASSSTGGTEAFF
TGTGCCAGCAGCTCGACAGGGGGCACTGAAGCTTTCTTT
>TRBV2|TRBD2|few|TRBJ2-7
CASSEVISGRYEQYF
TGTGCCAGCAGTGAAGTTATTAGCGGGAGGTACGAGCAGTACTTC
>TRBV6-5|NA|NA|TRBJ1-1
CASSYSASRGITVAFF
TGTGCCAGCAGTTACTCAGCCAGCCGCGGGATCACTGTAGCATTCTTT
>TRBV20-1|NA|many|TRBJ2-2
CSARGSASPNTGELFF
TGCAGTGCTAGAGGGTCGGCCAGCCCGAACACCGGGGAGCTGTTTTTT
>TRBV7-9|NA|NA|TRBJ2-2
CANSPNSGPNTGELFF
TGTGCCAACAGCCCGAACTCGGGACCCAACACCGGCGAGCTGTTTTTT
>TRBV4-2|NA|NA|TRBJ2-1
CASSHGAGGEQFF
TGTGCCAGCAGCCATGGTGCTGGGGGGGAGCAGTTCTTC
>TRBV29-1|NA|NA|TRBJ2-7
CSGAEGDNEQYF
TGCAGCGGTGCTGAGGGGGACAACGAGCAGTACTTC
>TRBV6-1|NA|many|TRBJ2-7
CASSEAMGYEQYF
TGTGCCAGCAGTGAAGCGATGGGCTACGAGCAGTACTTC
>TRBV4-3|NA|NA|TRBJ2-7
CASSQGIASYEQYF
TGCGCCAGCAGCCAAGGTATCGCGTCCTACGAGCAGTACTTC
>TRBV15|NA|many|TRBJ2-3
CATSRDPGSRDTQYF
TGTGCCACCAGCAGAGATCCCGGGAGTCGGGATACGCAGTATTTT
>TRBV24-1|NA|few|TRBJ2-3
CATSAGRVTDTQYF
TGTGCCACCAGTGCAGGGCGGGTCACAGATACGCAGTATTTT
>TRBV20-1|NA|few|TRBJ2-1
CSARDSGAYNEQFF
TGCAGTGCTAGAGATTCGGGAGCGTACAATGAGCAGTTCTTC
>TRBV12-3/TRBV12-4|NA|few|TRBJ2-7
CASSFPQGNPSYEQYF
TGTGCCAGCAGTTTCCCGCAGGGCAATCCGTCCTACGAGCAGTACTTC
>TRBV10-3|NA|few|TRBJ2-7
CAISESTVVYEQYF
TGTGCCATCAGTGAGTCGACGGTGGTTTACGAGCAGTACTTC
>TRBV11-2|TRBD1|many|TRBJ2-5
CASSPPPTGEETQYF
TGTGCCAGCAGCCCTCCCCCGACAGGGGAGGAGACCCAGTACTTC
>TRBV6-5|TRBD1|NA|TRBJ2-7
CASSPGQAPYEQYF
TGTGCCAGCAGTCCGGGACAGGCGCCCTACGAGCAGTACTTC